Reported below is one T cell receptor beta chain. The antigen is undetermined. This CDR3 has 14 residues. The V gene's germline CDR1 is MRHNA and CDR2 SNTAGT. V was cut by 4 bases and J by 5 bases, with 15 bases left in between. The source of the sample is a study of OX40 agonist ivuxolimab in advanced cancers. About the research overall: Of mixed ages from about 23 to 85 and averaging around 60 years, the group was roughly 83% male. Eligibility rules accepted prior anti-PD-1, anti-PD-L1 or anti-CTLA-4 therapy, and 40% to 50% had some. General study results and limits: In a subset of nonresponders, normalized T-cell clonal expansion was also low. On average, CD8+ T cells had more expanded clones than CD4+.

TCRdb's table, derived via immunoSEQ multiplex PCR, lists solely in-frame clones and lacks some. The sample records more than 45,000 clones, more than 75% being singletons. This sequence originates from an adult with an advanced solid tumor such as melanoma, head and neck, liver or kidney cancer. Specimen: CD4+ or CD8+ T cells sorted from blood, collected in a trial of the OX40 agonist ivuxolimab. The V call is TRBV6-4, the J call TRBJ2-7; D not resolved. For the CDR3, the DNA is TGTGCCAGCAGTGGAGTGCGACACCAGAACGAGCAGTACTTC. Protein product: CASSGVRHQNEQYF.